These 32 T cell receptor beta chains were all obtained from the same sample, sequenced in a study of blood T cell repertoires in COVID-19. TCRdb's table, derived via immunoSEQ multiplex PCR, lists solely in-frame clones and lacks some. The sample records around 130,000 clones, approximately 80% being singletons. The sequencing input was peripheral blood. These receptors were taken from a human donor in a cohort sampled during active COVID-19.

The chain is built from TRBV6-5 and TRBJ1-2; D gene unclear. The CDR3 runs to 14 residues. Germline assignment: CDR1 MNHEY and CDR2 SVGAGI. The V gene lost 0 bases and the J gene lost 8 bases, with 13 bases spanning the gap. CDR3 residues: CASSYSRWIRGYTF. The CDR3 region has the DNA TGTGCCAGCAGTTACTCGAGGTGGATACGGGGCTACACCTTC.

The chain has TRBV24-1 and TRBJ2-7; the D gene is possibly TRBD1 (5 bases). The CDR3 totals 11 residues. Germline loops: CDR1 KGHDR, CDR2 SFDVKD. With 7 bases removed from V and 6 bases from J, the gap between germline ends came to 9 bases. CDR3 DNA: TGTGCCACCAGGCAGGGTGGCGAGCAGTACTTC. Translated: CATRQGGEQYF.

This chain joins TRBV6-5 and TRBJ1-6; 7 bases agree with TRBD1. Per the germline V gene, CDR1 is MNHEY and CDR2 is SVGAGI. V trimming: 0 bases; J trimming: 7 bases; junction bases outside the gene matches: 6. The CDR3 runs to 16 residues. Here the CDR3 DNA reads TGTGCCAGCAGTTACTCTAGGGGACAGCCAAATTCACCCCTCCACTTT. Its protein product is CASSYSRGQPNSPLHF.

CDR3: CASSLDNQETQYF. In DNA form, the CDR3 reads TGTGCCAGCAGCTTGGACAACCAAGAGACCCAGTACTTC. The V and J genes are TRBV5-4 and TRBJ2-5; no clear D. The germline gives CDR1 SGHNT, CDR2 YYREEE (reference sequence). V was cut by 0 bases and J by 0 bases, with 3 bases left in between. This CDR3 is 13 amino acids long. Variable domain in full (rest from reference TRBV5-4 and TRBJ2-5): ETGVTQSPTHLIKTRGQQVTLRCSSQSGHNTVSWYQQALGQGPQFIFQYYREEENGRGNFPPRFSGLQFPNYSSELNVNALELDDSALYLCASSLDNQETQYFGPGTRLLVL.

The rearrangement uses TRBV6-7 and TRBJ2-7, with D possibly matching TRBD1 (5 bases). TRBV6-7 has ORF status, its function being uncertain. The CDR3 has 15 residues. Trimming pared 2 bases from V and 4 bases from J, leaving 15 bases between. CDR3 in amino acids: CASSYGSGIMYEQYF. The CDR3 DNA follows: TGTGCCAGCAGTTACGGGTCAGGGATTATGTACGAGCAGTACTTC.

The chain combines TRBV3-1 (or the pseudogene TRBV3-2) with TRBJ2-3; D possibly corresponds to TRBD2 (5 bases). This CDR3 is built from 15 residues. Trimming took 4 bases from V and 5 from J, leaving 16 bases between them. CDR1 LGHDT and CDR2 YNNKEL come from the germline V gene (reference sequence). The CDR3 loop is CASSPFGVDGDTQYF. Written as DNA, the CDR3 is TGTGCCAGCAGCCCTTTCGGGGTTGATGGAGATACGCAGTATTTT.

This chain links TRBV4-3 with TRBJ2-3, with D unresolved. V was cut by 1 base and J by 1 base, with 9 bases left in between. Germline assignment: CDR1 LGHNA and CDR2 YSLEER. The CDR3 is 15 amino acids. CDR3 residues: CASSQGWSGTDTQYF. The DNA of the CDR3 is TGCGCCAGCAGCCAAGGGTGGTCAGGCACAGATACGCAGTATTTT.

The chain carries TRBV7-2 and TRBJ2-1; no clear D gene. V lost 3 bases, J lost 5 bases, and 17 bases lay in between. Germline assignment: CDR1 SGHTA and CDR2 FQGNSA. The CDR3 consists of 16 residues. In DNA, the CDR3 is TGTGCCAGCAGCTTCGTAAGCCTAGGAGAGCACAATGAGCAGTTCTTC. It is translated as CASSFVSLGEHNEQFF. Together with reference TRBV7-2 and TRBJ2-1, the CDR3 gives the full variable domain: GAGVSQSPSNKVTEKGKDVELRCDPISGHTALYWYRQSLGQGLEFLIYFQGNSAPDKSGLPSDRFSAERTGGSVSTLTIQRTQQEDSAVYLCASSFVSLGEHNEQFFGPGTRLTVL.

The genes are TRBV9 and TRBJ2-1; D is perhaps TRBD2 (6 bases). The germline V gene has CDR1 SGDLS and CDR2 YYNGEE. The CDR3 is made up of 17 amino acids. Trimming shortened V by 5 bases and J by 7 bases, and 25 bases separated the two germline ends. The CDR3 DNA follows: TGTGCCAGCAGTGCACGGATCGGGGGACTGTGGGAGAATGAGCAGTTCTTC. Its translation is CASSARIGGLWENEQFF.

This clone was observed at least ten times. The chain combines TRBV11-2 with TRBJ2-1; 8 nucleotides match TRBD1. The CDR3 loop spans 19 amino acids. From germline, CDR1 is SGHAT and CDR2 FQNNGV. V lost 1 base, J lost 0 bases, and 11 bases stayed unmatched. The CDR3 DNA reads as TGTGCCAGCAGCTTAGGAAGGAAAATCACAGGGGGCTCCTACAATGAGCAGTTCTTC. This translates into CASSLGRKITGGSYNEQFF.

V is TRBV7-2 and J is TRBJ2-1; TRBD2 matches 7 bases. The CDR3 contains 14 residues. CDR1 and CDR2 from the germline V gene are SGHTA and FQGNSA. With 3 bases clipped from V and 7 bases from J, the junction kept 6 bases outside the gene matches. DNA for the CDR3: TGTGCCAGCAGCTTGCGGGGGAGGGAAAATGAGCAGTTCTTC. This codes for CASSLRGRENEQFF.

This clone appeared a single time. The rearrangement uses TRBV6-5 and TRBJ2-3, with 7 bases that match TRBD2. Germline V lookup: CDR1 MNHEY, CDR2 SVGAGI. J was trimmed by 5 bases and V by 1 base; bases with no gene match: 6. The CDR3 covers 15 residues. CDR3 sequence reads: CASSYWGGFEDTQYF. The DNA for the CDR3 is TGTGCCAGCAGTTACTGGGGGGGGTTTGAAGATACGCAGTATTTT.

This chain connects TRBV2 to TRBJ2-1; 8 bases fit TRBD2. V lost 8 bases, J lost 9 bases, and 12 bases stayed unmatched. The CDR3 spans 14 residues. CDR1 is SNHLY, CDR2 FYNNEI, per germline. In nucleotides, the CDR3 is TGTGCCAGCGGGGCCGGGACTAGGAACGGTGAGCAGTTCTTC. Its protein is CASGAGTRNGEQFF.

The rearrangement joins TRBV25-1 to TRBJ2-6; perhaps TRBD2 as D (6 bases). The germline V gene has CDR1 MGHDK and CDR2 SYGVNS. V lost 5 bases and J lost 2, with 16 bases in between. There are 17 residues in the CDR3. The CDR3 coding sequence is TGTGCCAGCAGTACCCCGTGGGGGGAGGCTGGGGCCAACGTCCTGACTTTC. It is translated as CASSTPWGEAGANVLTF.

This clone turned up a few times. The chain couples TRBV7-2 to TRBJ1-4; D perhaps matches TRBD1 (5 bases). Germline V lookup: CDR1 SGHTA, CDR2 FQGNSA. V dropped 1 base and J dropped 14 bases, with 14 bases sitting between them. The CDR3 is 13 amino acids. The CDR3 region is CASSLEGMTTLFF. The DNA of the CDR3 is TGTGCCAGCAGCTTAGAGGGGATGACAACGCTGTTTTTT.

This clone was found a few times. The rearrangement uses TRBV12-5 and TRBJ2-1, with 10 bases matching TRBD1. The CDR3 is 17 residues long. The trim removed 2 bases at V and 9 bases at J, leaving 13 bases unmatched. Germline-derived CDR1 and CDR2 are LGHNT and FRNRAP. The CDR3 here is CASGLPPGQGRRAEQFF. Written as DNA, the CDR3 is TGTGCTAGTGGTTTGCCCCCGGGACAGGGGAGGCGGGCTGAGCAGTTCTTC.

V usage is TRBV27 and J usage is TRBJ2-2; TRBD2 aligns across 10 bases. J gave up 4 bases and V 5 bases, and 7 bases lay outside the gene matches. The length of the CDR3 is 16 residues. The germline V gene encodes CDR1 MNHEY and CDR2 SMNVEV (reference sequence). The CDR3 protein is CASSAPSGGRTGELFF. The CDR3 coding sequence is TGTGCCAGCAGTGCGCCTAGCGGGGGACGCACCGGGGAGCTGTTTTTT.

V and J are TRBV7-6 and TRBJ2-7; TRBD1 agrees at 7 bases. The V and J ends lost 1 base and 1 base, in that order; junction bases with no gene match: 4. Germline loops: CDR1 SGHVS, CDR2 FNYEAQ. The CDR3 extends over 15 amino acids. CDR3 sequence: CASSLGTGPSYEQYF. The DNA for the CDR3 is TGTGCCAGCAGCTTAGGGACAGGACCTTCCTACGAGCAGTACTTC.

A single count supports this clone. The rearrangement joins TRBV3-1 (or the pseudogene TRBV3-2) to TRBJ1-1; D perhaps matches TRBD1 (6 bases). Germline values: CDR1 LGHDT, CDR2 YNNKEL (reference sequence). Trimming stripped 2 bases from V and 5 bases from J, with 9 bases between. The CDR3 totals 13 residues. Here the CDR3 reads CASSQSGETEAFF. For the CDR3, the DNA is TGTGCCAGCAGCCAATCAGGGGAAACTGAAGCTTTCTTT.

This clone was seen only once. The J gene is TRBJ1-4, the V gene TRBV9; no definite D call. V shed 0 bases and J shed 4 bases, with 10 bases lying between them. Germline V CDR1 and CDR2: SGDLS, YYNGEE. There are 15 residues in the CDR3. The CDR3 here is CASSVGGRLNEKLFF. The CDR3 nucleotides are TGTGCCAGCAGCGTAGGCGGCCGGCTTAATGAAAAACTGTTTTTT.

This chain uses TRBV3-1 (or the pseudogene TRBV3-2) with TRBJ1-6; unclear D gene. V lost 5 bases to trimming and J lost 7 bases, with 6 bases between them. This CDR3 has 12 amino acids. Germline values: CDR1 LGHDT, CDR2 YNNKEL (reference sequence). The CDR3 region is CASSYQNSPLHF. The CDR3, as DNA: TGTGCCAGCAGCTATCAGAATTCACCCCTCCACTTT.

This clone was counted a single time. This sequence joins TRBV7-9 and TRBJ1-3; D remains unclear. V dropped 5 bases and J dropped 4 bases, with 12 bases sitting between them. The CDR3 runs 14 residues. Germline V CDR1 and CDR2: SEHNR, FQNEAQ (reference sequence). For the CDR3, the DNA is TGTGCCAGCAGCCCCTTTCAGTCAGGAAACACCATATATTTT. This sequence encodes CASSPFQSGNTIYF.

CDR3 amino acids: CASSPTGVYNEQFF. In nucleotides, the CDR3 is TGTGCCAGCAGCCCGACAGGGGTGTACAATGAGCAGTTCTTC. The chain uses TRBV2 and TRBJ2-1; 8 bases map to TRBD1. This CDR3 is built from 14 residues. V dropped 6 bases and J dropped 4; count of bases not matched to a gene: 5. Germline V CDR1 and CDR2: SNHLY, FYNNEI.

This clone was recorded a few times. The rearrangement links TRBV7-8 to TRBJ1-2; 11 nucleotides line up with TRBD1. V was clipped by 0 bases and J by 8 bases; unmatched bases: 5. Germline V gives CDR1 SGHVS, CDR2 FQNEAQ. The CDR3 is 15 residues long. CDR3 bases: TGTGCCAGCAGCTTAGCCCCGGGACAGGGGGACGGCTACACCTTC. Protein: CASSLAPGQGDGYTF.

The V call is TRBV2, the J call TRBJ2-7; 9 bases fit TRBD2. The CDR3 is 16 amino acids. The V gene's germline CDR1 is SNHLY and CDR2 FYNNEI. With V trimmed by 2 bases and J by 4 bases, 9 bases remained unmatched. The CDR3: CASSERPSGVVYEQYF. The CDR3 region has the DNA TGTGCCAGCAGTGAACGGCCTAGCGGGGTGGTGTACGAGCAGTACTTC.

The chain joins TRBV7-9 to TRBJ2-3, with 7 bases aligning to TRBD1. V shed 1 base, J shed 2 bases, and the junction held 6 bases outside the gene matches. CDR1 is SEHNR and CDR2 is FQNEAQ in the germline V gene (reference sequence). The CDR3 spans 16 residues. Here the CDR3 DNA reads TGTGCCAGCAGCTTAGGAGGTAGGGGGCACACAGATACGCAGTATTTT. Translation: CASSLGGRGHTDTQYF.

The CDR3 protein is CASRIQGGRRTQYF. The CDR3 region has the DNA TGTGCCAGCAGGATTCAGGGTGGGCGCCGTACCCAGTACTTC. This rearrangement joins TRBV28 to TRBJ2-5; D perhaps matches TRBD1 (5 bases). V gave up 6 bases and J gave up 8 bases, with 19 bases separating them. The germline V gene encodes CDR1 MDHEN and CDR2 SYDVKM. This CDR3 has 14 residues.

The rearrangement links TRBV25-1 to TRBJ1-1, with 7 positions matching TRBD1. Germline trimming cut 7 bases from V and 0 bases from J; bases unmatched to any gene: 5. This CDR3 contains 14 residues. Germline V gives CDR1 MGHDK, CDR2 SYGVNS. For the CDR3, the DNA is TGTGCCAGCAATCCTACAGGGGTGAACACTGAAGCTTTCTTT. The encoded protein is CASNPTGVNTEAFF. The complete variable domain, with remaining parts taken from reference TRBV25-1 and TRBJ1-1, reads EADIYQTPRYLVIGTGKKITLECSQTMGHDKMYWYQQDPGMELHLIHYSYGVNSTEKGDLSSESTVSRIRTEHFPLTLESARPSHTSQYLCASNPTGVNTEAFFGQGTRLTVV.

The rearrangement uses TRBV5-6 and TRBJ1-2, with 8 bases matching TRBD1. The CDR3 runs 15 residues. Unmatched junction bases numbered 7, after V lost 3 bases and J lost 3 bases. Germline CDR1 SGHDT, CDR2 YYEEEE. The CDR3 sequence: CASSSYRGVDYGYTF. CDR3 coding DNA: TGTGCCAGCAGCTCATACAGGGGGGTAGACTATGGCTACACCTTC.

The V call is TRBV7-9, the J call TRBJ1-5; TRBD1 agrees at 9 bases. The CDR3 contains 14 residues. V gave up 5 bases and J gave up 5 bases; unmatched junction bases: 4. CDR1 and CDR2 (germline): SEHNR, FQNEAQ (reference sequence). Here the CDR3 DNA reads TGTGCCAGCAGCCTGGACAGGGGTGATCAGCCCCAGCATTTT. Its protein product is CASSLDRGDQPQHF.

The V call is TRBV7-8, the J call TRBJ2-5; 11 bases align to TRBD1. Germline V lookup: CDR1 SGHVS, CDR2 FQNEAQ. Germline trimming cut 2 bases from V and 4 bases from J; bases unmatched to any gene: 15. The length of the CDR3 is 19 residues. For the CDR3, the DNA is TGTGCCAGCAGCTTAACGTGGGGACAGGGGGGGTCCGGGACAGAGACCCAGTACTTC. Protein product: CASSLTWGQGGSGTETQYF.

A note on this clone: The sample contains more than one DNA sequence encoding this CDR3. The V gene is TRBV5-6, the J gene TRBJ1-4; D may be TRBD1 (6 bases). The V end lost 3 bases, the J end lost 8 bases, and 20 bases lay between the germline ends. This CDR3 comprises 16 residues. From germline, CDR1 is SGHDT and CDR2 YYEEEE. The CDR3 DNA reads TGTGCCAGCAGCTCACAAACAGGGATTCGATTCGAAAAACTGTTTTTT. This encodes CASSSQTGIRFEKLFF.